This T cell receptor (beta chain) was recovered during a study of blood T cell repertoires in COVID-19. The overall study: T cells, B-cell-depleted T cells, or PBMCs supplied cDNA or gDNA.

As originally analysed: Estimates of nucleated cell counts were drawn from the amplification of reference gene primers. The assay was immunoSEQ multiplex PCR, and TCRdb's table has in-frame clones only and misses some. That table supplies the V and J calls and clone size; D and trimming were determined from the DNA. The sample includes about 250,000 clones, 80% to 90% of them seen just once. Per the germline V gene, CDR1 is MDHEN and CDR2 is SYDVKM. V gave up 7 bases and J gave up 0 bases, with 14 bases separating them. The CDR3 is 15 residues long. Those who participated ranged in age from roughly 18 to 95 years and resided in about 24 US areas. Recovered status applied to Cohort 3 donors who had two consecutive negative PCRs. It also applied to those with clearance or with symptom resolution.

The sample taken for sequencing was PBMCs or T cells enriched from blood (not recorded which). The J gene is TRBJ2-3, the V gene TRBV28; D possibly corresponds to TRBD1 (5 bases). The receptor's source is a man aged 40-49 years who had recovered from COVID-19. The CDR3 DNA reads as TGTGCCAGCACCTCTGCGGACACTAGCACAGATACGCAGTATTTT. Protein: CASTSADTSTDTQYF.